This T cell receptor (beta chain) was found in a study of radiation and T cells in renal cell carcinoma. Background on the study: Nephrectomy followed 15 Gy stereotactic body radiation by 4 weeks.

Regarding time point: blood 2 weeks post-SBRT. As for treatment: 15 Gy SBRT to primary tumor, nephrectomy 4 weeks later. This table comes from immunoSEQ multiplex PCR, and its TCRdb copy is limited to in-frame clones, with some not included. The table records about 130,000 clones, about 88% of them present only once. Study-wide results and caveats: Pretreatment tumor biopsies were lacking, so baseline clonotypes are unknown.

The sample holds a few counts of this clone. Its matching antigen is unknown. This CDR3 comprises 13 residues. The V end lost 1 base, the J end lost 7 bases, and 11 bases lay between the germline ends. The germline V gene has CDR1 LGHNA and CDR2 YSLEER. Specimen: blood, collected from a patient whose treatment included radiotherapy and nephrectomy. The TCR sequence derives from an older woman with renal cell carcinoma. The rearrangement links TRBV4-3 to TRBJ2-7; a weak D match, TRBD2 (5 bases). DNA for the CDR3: TGCGCCAGCAGCCAAGTAATTACGGGGGAGCAGTACTTC. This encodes CASSQVITGEQYF.